Below, 22 T cell receptor beta chains from the same sample are listed, as sequenced in a study of radiotherapy plus CTLA-4 blockade in lung cancer. The repertoire was sequenced with immunoSEQ multiplex PCR; TCRdb's copy has only in-frame clones and lacks some. The table lists more than 40,000 clones, 65% to 75% of them singletons. The material sequenced was peripheral blood, taken from a patient treated with radiotherapy plus ipilimumab. Receptors were obtained from a human donor with non-small cell lung cancer who had a partial response to radiotherapy plus ipilimumab.

The J gene is TRBJ1-2, the V gene TRBV9; 7 nucleotides agree with TRBD1. CDR1 and CDR2 from the germline V gene are SGDLS and YYNGEE. The ends lost 7 bases at V and 7 bases at J; junction bases unmatched: 7. The CDR3 length is 12 residues. The CDR3 DNA sequence: TGTGCCAGCGGCGAGCAGGGGGTTGGCTACACCTTC. As protein: CASGEQGVGYTF.

The chain links TRBV7-9 to TRBJ1-4, with a possible D match to TRBD1 (6 bases). Germline-derived CDR1 and CDR2 are SEHNR and FQNEAQ (reference sequence). V dropped 2 bases and J dropped 5 bases, with 18 bases sitting between them. CDR3 length: 17 residues. The CDR3 protein is CASSLSQRGLENEKLFF. In DNA, the CDR3 is TGTGCCAGCAGCTTATCCCAGAGGGGGTTGGAGAATGAAAAACTGTTTTTT.

The V gene is TRBV18, the J gene TRBJ2-7; D call uncertain. CDR1 and CDR2 from the germline V gene are KGHSH and LQKENI. Trimming shortened V by 3 bases and J by 5 bases, and 11 bases separated the two germline ends. This CDR3 is built from 13 residues. This CDR3 is CASSPSRLNEQYF. The CDR3 region has the DNA TGTGCCAGCTCACCCTCGCGGCTAAACGAGCAGTACTTC.

This clone was observed a single time. This sequence joins TRBV11-2 and TRBJ2-1; no clear D. The CDR3 runs 19 residues. The germline V and J ends were trimmed by 5 bases and 0 bases, with 23 bases remaining between them. Per the germline V gene, CDR1 is SGHAT and CDR2 is FQNNGV. The CDR3 sequence is CASSHPPRPLVSSYNEQFF. In DNA, the CDR3 is TGTGCCAGCAGCCACCCCCCGAGGCCTCTAGTTAGCTCCTACAATGAGCAGTTCTTC.

This clone was seen a handful of times. V gene TRBV10-3 combines with J gene TRBJ2-7; 12 bases line up with TRBD2. CDR1 is ENHRY and CDR2 is SYGVKD in the germline V gene. This CDR3 has 17 amino acids. The V segment lost 4 bases and the J segment 1 base; nucleotides outside the gene matches: 8. In DNA form, the CDR3 reads TGTGCCATCAGTGCTACTAGCGGGGGGCCAGGATCCTACGAGCAGTACTTC. It yields the protein CAISATSGGPGSYEQYF.

This sequence joins TRBV6-5 and TRBJ1-4; TRBD1 might be the D (5 bases). Germline values: CDR1 MNHEY, CDR2 SVGAGI. V lost 5 bases, J lost 8 bases, and 12 bases lay in between. This CDR3 region has 13 residues. For the CDR3, the DNA is TGTGCCAGCAGTCTCCGGGGGGTAGAAAAACTGTTTTTT. Translating it yields CASSLRGVEKLFF.

The chain carries TRBV20-1 and TRBJ2-1; tentatively, D is TRBD2 (5 bases). Germline V lookup: CDR1 DFQATT, CDR2 SNEGSKA (reference sequence). V shed 3 bases and J shed 10 bases, with 10 bases lying between them. This CDR3 has 11 amino acids. CDR3 in DNA: TGCAGTGCTAGGGAGGCGGCAGAGCAGTTCTTC. It yields the protein CSAREAAEQFF.

The chain links TRBV6-1 to TRBJ1-1; 9 nucleotides align to TRBD1. The ends lost 6 bases at V and 0 bases at J; junction bases unmatched: 2. The germline V gene has CDR1 MNHNS and CDR2 SASEGT. This CDR3 has 14 amino acids. The CDR3 loop is CASSRDRVNTEAFF. In DNA, the CDR3 is TGTGCCAGCAGCAGGGACAGGGTGAACACTGAAGCTTTCTTT.

V and J are TRBV30 and TRBJ2-5; 7 positions agree with TRBD1. The V segment lost 5 bases and the J segment 5 bases; nucleotides outside the gene matches: 8. Looked up from germline, CDR1 is GTSNPN and CDR2 is SVGIG (reference sequence). There are 13 residues in the CDR3. CDR3 sequence reads: CAWHRGGVETQYF. CDR3 coding DNA: TGTGCCTGGCATAGAGGGGGCGTGGAGACCCAGTACTTC.

V gene TRBV6-1 combines with J gene TRBJ2-7; a weak D match, TRBD2 (6 bases). In germline, CDR1 is MNHNS, CDR2 SASEGT. The CDR3 runs 17 residues. The V gene lost 2 bases and the J gene lost 2 bases, with 19 bases spanning the gap. The CDR3 DNA follows: TGTGCCAGCAGTGAATGGTTATTGGACGGAGGGCCCTACGAGCAGTACTTC. Protein: CASSEWLLDGGPYEQYF.

This chain uses TRBV6-5 with TRBJ2-2, with D possibly matching TRBD1 (5 bases). Germline CDR1 and CDR2: MNHEY and SVGAGI. Deletions cut 3 bases from V and 7 bases from J, with 18 bases between. This CDR3 has 16 residues. CDR3 protein: CASSYTYSRVGGELFF. DNA for the CDR3: TGTGCCAGCAGTTATACCTATTCCAGGGTGGGCGGGGAGCTGTTTTTT.

The gene calls are TRBV7-6 and TRBJ1-4; 7 positions agree with TRBD1. The CDR3 covers 16 residues. Germline assignment: CDR1 SGHVS and CDR2 FNYEAQ. J gave up 0 bases and V 1 base, and 2 bases lay outside the gene matches. The CDR3 DNA is TGTGCCAGCAGCTTAGGCAGGGGGGCAACTAATGAAAAACTGTTTTTT. Translated, it gives CASSLGRGATNEKLFF.

This chain uses TRBV5-8 with TRBJ2-5, with D possibly being TRBD1 (6 bases). The CDR3 contains 13 residues. The germline CDR1 and CDR2 sequences are SGHTS and YDEGEE. The V gene lost 5 bases and the J gene lost 5 bases, with 13 bases spanning the gap. The CDR3: CASSLVGAETQYF. Here the CDR3 DNA reads TGTGCCAGCAGTCTGGTGGGGGCGGAGACCCAGTACTTC.

The chain links TRBV15 to TRBJ2-1; maybe TRBD1 (6 bases). V lost 2 bases to trimming and J lost 4 bases, with 9 bases between them. CDR1 is LNHNV, CDR2 YYDKDF, per germline (reference sequence). The CDR3 consists of 14 residues. The CDR3 DNA follows: TGTGCCACCAGCAGACTAACAGGGTACAATGAGCAGTTCTTC. Amino acid sequence: CATSRLTGYNEQFF.

The gene calls are TRBV5-1 and TRBJ2-7; D unresolved. V was clipped by 1 base and J by 5 bases, with 10 bases between them. The CDR3 sequence is 13 residues long. Germline V CDR1 and CDR2: SGHRS, YFSETQ. The CDR3 nucleotides read TGCGCCAGCAGCTTGCGGGTTCTCGACGAGCAGTACTTC. Protein: CASSLRVLDEQYF.

The chain couples TRBV29-1 to TRBJ2-1; D ambiguous. The germline CDR1 and CDR2 sequences are SQVTM and ANQGSEA. The CDR3 extends over 15 amino acids. The ends were cut back, 5 bases at V and 0 bases at J, with 14 bases in the middle. The CDR3 reads CSVSGTLSSYNEQFF. Written as DNA, the CDR3 is TGCAGCGTTTCCGGTACCTTGAGCTCCTACAATGAGCAGTTCTTC.

The CDR3 region has the DNA TGTGCCAGCAGTGAATTCCGGGGTGGGAGCACAGATACGCAGTATTTT. Translation gives CASSEFRGGSTDTQYF. The rearrangement links TRBV25-1 to TRBJ2-3; tentative D call: TRBD2 (5 bases). The germline V gene has CDR1 MGHDK and CDR2 SYGVNS. V was shortened by 1 base and J by 0 bases, with 11 bases between the two germline ends. The CDR3 has 16 residues.

The rearrangement uses TRBV6-1 and TRBJ2-3; TRBD2 agrees at 10 bases. The CDR3 runs 17 residues. V lost 0 bases and J lost 6; bases outside the gene matches: 9. The germline V gene has CDR1 MNHNS and CDR2 SASEGT. The CDR3 DNA follows: TGTGCCAGCAGTGAAGCTCCAGCGGGAGGGCCTGGGGATACGCAGTATTTT. It encodes CASSEAPAGGPGDTQYF.

The chain joins TRBV7-2 to TRBJ1-5, with TRBD1 as a possible D gene (5 bases). The CDR3 contains 15 residues. Trimming cost V 5 bases and J 4 bases, with 15 bases left between them. CDR1 and CDR2 (germline): SGHTA, FQGNSA. CDR3 bases: TGTGCCAGCAGCAATGCGGGGGGTGGAAATCAGCCCCAGCATTTT. As protein: CASSNAGGGNQPQHF.

The CDR3, as DNA: TGTGCCAGCAATCCACCTCCCACTAGCGGAGAGACCCAGTACTTC. This encodes CASNPPPTSGETQYF. The rearrangement joins TRBV2 to TRBJ2-5, with 8 bases lining up with TRBD2. CDR1 SNHLY and CDR2 FYNNEI come from the germline V gene. This CDR3 has 15 residues. Losses at the gene ends were 7 bases for V and 4 bases for J; bases not matched to a gene: 11.

This clone has only one observation. This chain links TRBV7-9 with TRBJ1-3; TRBD1 aligns across 7 bases. Trimming at V came to 3 bases and at J to 0 bases, leaving 5 bases not matched to a gene. This CDR3 spans 16 amino acids. Germline CDR1 SEHNR, CDR2 FQNEAQ (reference sequence). CDR3 DNA: TGTGCCAGCAGCTTTACGACAGGGACCTCTGGAAACACCATATATTTT. It codes for CASSFTTGTSGNTIYF.

The chain employs TRBV15 and TRBJ2-1, with 9 bases matching TRBD2. The CDR3 length is 15 residues. Germline CDR1 is LNHNV and CDR2 is YYDKDF (reference sequence). The V segment lost 5 bases and the J segment 7 bases; nucleotides outside the gene matches: 9. CDR3 in amino acids: CATSPSGLAGNEQFF. CDR3 nucleotide sequence: TGTGCCACCAGCCCTTCCGGGCTAGCGGGGAATGAGCAGTTCTTC.